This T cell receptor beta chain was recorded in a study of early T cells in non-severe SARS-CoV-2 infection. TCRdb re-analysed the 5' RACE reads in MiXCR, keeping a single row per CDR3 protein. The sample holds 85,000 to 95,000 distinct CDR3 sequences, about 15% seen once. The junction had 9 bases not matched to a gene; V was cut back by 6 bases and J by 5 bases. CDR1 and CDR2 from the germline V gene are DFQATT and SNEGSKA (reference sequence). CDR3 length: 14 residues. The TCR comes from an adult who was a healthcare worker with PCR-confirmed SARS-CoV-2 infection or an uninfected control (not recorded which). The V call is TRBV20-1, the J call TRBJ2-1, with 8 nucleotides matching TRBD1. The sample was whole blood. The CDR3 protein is CSARRTGMNNEQFF. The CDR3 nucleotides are TGCAGTGCCAGACGGACAGGGATGAACAATGAGCAGTTCTTC.